Below are 14 T cell receptor beta chains sequenced from a single sample in a study of blood T cell repertoires in COVID-19. Method: immunoSEQ multiplex PCR; TCRdb's copy keeps in-frame clones and lacks some. The sample consists of some 220,000 clones, approximately 87% of them appearing once. The sample was PBMCs or T cells enriched from blood (not recorded which). The receptor set was obtained from a woman aged 50 to 60 in a cohort exposed to, infected with or recovered from COVID-19 (not recorded which).

This chain connects TRBV7-3 to TRBJ1-1, with a possible D match to TRBD1 (6 bases). The CDR3 spans 15 residues. The germline V gene has CDR1 SGHTA and CDR2 FQGTGA. Trimming cost V 4 bases and J 1 base, with 13 bases left between them. The CDR3, as DNA: TGTGCCAGCAGCTCACAGGGCGTGCGGAACACTGAAGCTTTCTTT. It encodes CASSSQGVRNTEAFF.

The chain is built from TRBV28 and TRBJ2-1; TRBD2 agrees at 9 bases. CDR3 size: 18 residues. The junction had 12 bases not matched to a gene; V was cut back by 4 bases and J by 2 bases. Germline V gene sequence: CDR1 MDHEN, CDR2 SYDVKM. Here the CDR3 reads CASSSPWPERGAYNEQFF. The DNA for the CDR3 is TGTGCCAGCAGTTCCCCGTGGCCCGAGCGGGGGGCCTACAATGAGCAGTTCTTC.

This rearrangement joins TRBV7-9 to TRBJ1-1; D may be TRBD1 (5 bases). Germline V lookup: CDR1 SEHNR, CDR2 FQNEAQ (reference sequence). This CDR3 is built from 17 residues. V dropped 5 bases and J dropped 1 base, with 20 bases sitting between them. The CDR3 sequence: CASSLRPKGHKNTEAFF. The DNA for the CDR3 is TGTGCCAGCAGCCTACGACCAAAAGGACACAAGAACACTGAAGCTTTCTTT. Full variable domain (missing parts from reference TRBV7-9 and TRBJ1-1): DTGVSQNPRHKITKRGQNVTFRCDPISEHNRLYWYRQTLGQGPEFLTYFQNEAQLEKSRLLSDRFSAERPKGSFSTLEIQRTEQGDSAMYLCASSLRPKGHKNTEAFFGQGTRLTVV.

The V call is TRBV4-3, the J call TRBJ2-6, with a tentative D call TRBD2 (6 bases). The CDR3 is made up of 16 amino acids. Trimming pared 0 bases from V and 3 bases from J, leaving 9 bases between. The V gene's germline CDR1 is LGHNA and CDR2 YSLEER. The CDR3 coding sequence is TGCGCCAGCAGCCAAGAGGGGCGGGGTGGGGCCAACGTCCTGACTTTC. The encoded protein is CASSQEGRGGANVLTF.

For the CDR3, the DNA is TGCGCCAGCAGCCAACTCAGGGGAGAAGGTGACTATGGCTACACCTTC. Translating gives CASSQLRGEGDYGYTF. The genes are TRBV4-3 and TRBJ1-2; tentative D call: TRBD1 (6 bases). In germline, CDR1 is LGHNA, CDR2 YSLEER. There are 16 residues in the CDR3. Trimming left V 2 bases short and J 3 bases short, with 16 bases between.

The chain links TRBV19 to TRBJ2-2; TRBD2 is a possible D gene (7 bases). This CDR3 spans 16 amino acids. CDR1 is LNHDA, CDR2 SQIVND, per germline (reference sequence). The ends were cut back, 9 bases at V and 6 bases at J, with 23 bases in the middle. The CDR3 is CASRPWEGGGAGELFF. The DNA for the CDR3 is TGTGCCAGCCGACCTTGGGAGGGGGGAGGGGCCGGGGAGCTGTTTTTT.

J is TRBJ1-2 and V is TRBV4-1, with a possible D match to TRBD1 (6 bases). Trimming shortened V by 6 bases and J by 4 bases, and 12 bases separated the two germline ends. Germline-derived CDR1 and CDR2 are MGHRA and YSYEKL. This CDR3 contains 13 residues. The DNA for the CDR3 is TGCGCCAGCAGTCCAGGACAGTCCTATGGCTACACCTTC. This translates into CASSPGQSYGYTF.

The chain is built from TRBV5-4 and TRBJ2-7, with TRBD2 identical over 7 bases. Germline V gene sequence: CDR1 SGHNT, CDR2 YYREEE (reference sequence). The J segment lost 0 bases and the V segment lost 3 bases, leaving 9 bases of the junction unmatched. The CDR3 covers 16 residues. For the CDR3, the DNA is TGTGCCAGCAGCTCCCGCCCAGCGGGGAACTCCTACGAGCAGTACTTC. Translated, it gives CASSSRPAGNSYEQYF. Based on the CDR3 plus reference TRBV5-4 and TRBJ2-7, the full variable domain is ETGVTQSPTHLIKTRGQQVTLRCSSQSGHNTVSWYQQALGQGPQFIFQYYREEENGRGNFPPRFSGLQFPNYSSELNVNALELDDSALYLCASSSRPAGNSYEQYFGPGTRLTVT.

The chain is built from TRBV9 and TRBJ1-4; TRBD1 is a possible D gene (5 bases). Germline CDR1 reads SGDLS; CDR2 reads YYNGEE. Trimming shortened V by 0 bases and J by 6 bases, and 9 bases separated the two germline ends. The length of the CDR3 is 14 residues. CDR3 sequence reads: CASSVGVGDEKLFF. The CDR3 nucleotides read TGTGCCAGCAGCGTAGGTGTAGGGGATGAAAAACTGTTTTTT.

The chain combines TRBV11-2 with TRBJ2-5; 11 nucleotides match TRBD2. In germline, CDR1 is SGHAT, CDR2 FQNNGV. The CDR3 contains 15 residues. With 3 bases clipped from V and 5 bases from J, the junction kept 5 bases outside the gene matches. CDR3 loop: CASSLGLAEMETQYF. The CDR3 coding sequence is TGTGCCAGCAGCTTGGGACTAGCGGAGATGGAGACCCAGTACTTC.

Turning to this clone: This sample includes further DNA sequences coding for the same CDR3. The V gene is TRBV11-1, the J gene TRBJ1-1; 8 bases align to TRBD1. Germline-derived CDR1 and CDR2 are SGHAT and FQDESV (reference sequence). The ends lost 5 bases at V and 4 bases at J; junction bases unmatched: 12. There are 16 residues in the CDR3. CDR3 protein: CASSPRTGGRGTEAFF. The CDR3 DNA reads as TGTGCCAGCAGCCCTCGAACAGGGGGTAGGGGCACTGAAGCTTTCTTT.

The sample holds a few counts of this clone. The chain combines TRBV2 with TRBJ2-7; 8 nucleotides line up with TRBD1. V trimming: 8 bases; J trimming: 2 bases; junction bases outside the gene matches: 8. This CDR3 has 14 residues. Germline V gives CDR1 SNHLY, CDR2 FYNNEI. The CDR3 region is CASLSTGGAYEQYF. DNA of the CDR3: TGTGCCAGCCTATCAACAGGGGGAGCCTACGAGCAGTACTTC.

This chain links TRBV30 with TRBJ1-2, with D tentatively TRBD1 (5 bases). The V end lost 5 bases, the J end lost 8 bases, and 18 bases lay between the germline ends. Germline values: CDR1 GTSNPN, CDR2 SVGIG (reference sequence). This CDR3 spans 13 amino acids. For the CDR3, the DNA is TGTGCCTGGGAGGGACGACTGGAGGGGGGCTACACCTTC. The encoded protein is CAWEGRLEGGYTF.

The chain carries TRBV18 and TRBJ1-1; D remains unclear. The V gene's germline CDR1 is KGHSH and CDR2 LQKENI. This CDR3 comprises 13 residues. Trimming cost V 4 bases and J 3 bases, with 9 bases left between them. Here the CDR3 reads CASSLTDYTEAFF. CDR3 sequence (DNA): TGTGCCAGCTCACTTACAGATTACACTGAAGCTTTCTTT.